The clone carrying this TCR beta chain was detected only a few times. The CDR3 is 17 amino acids. Germline CDR1 reads LGHNA; CDR2 reads YSLEER. V gave up 0 bases and J gave up 1 base, with 12 bases separating them. This sample stems from a study of identical twins. Using its own MiXCR run on the 5' RACE reads, TCRdb lists one record per CDR3 protein. Of roughly 230,000 distinct CDR3 sequences in the sample, about 8.5% were seen once. All of the donors were Caucasians in good health. The sample also formed part of further work on yellow fever vaccine responses in identical twins.

This chain uses TRBV4-3 with TRBJ2-2; D remains ambiguous. Material: CD8+ T cells sorted from blood. This clonotype was obtained from a woman between 18 and 29 years old in good health. The CDR3 coding sequence is TGCGCCAGCAGCCAAGATAGGAGCTACGTGAACACCGGGGAGCTGTTTTTT. Protein product: CASSQDRSYVNTGELFF.